This T cell receptor (beta chain) is drawn from a study of technical replicates of blood from a few donors (dated by TCRdb to the late 2010s). The protocol used for the library was the immunoSEQ multiplex PCR assay. Entries here come from immuneACCESS through TCRdb and include only in-frame sequences with V and J called. Some clones fail to appear in such tables; in the studies checked, an unresolved V gene covers under half of the shortfall, and the cause of the remainder is unknown. Within this sample are nearly 90,000 clones, with 85% to 95% of them counted one time only. The ten largest clones capture around 0.3% of the sample. V and J are truncated by 5 bases and 2 bases respectively, leaving an intervening sequence of 16 bases. The CDR3 covers 15 residues, taking in both the cysteine and the phenylalanine. The entry retains the CDR3 DNA only, 45 bases that are in frame from base 1. Based on the germline V gene, the CDR1 and CDR2 sequences are SGHVS and FQNEAQ.

On this clone: It has no known antigen specificity. Base qualities were left out, and no much larger clone turns up one base away.

The sample consisted of T cells isolated from PBMCs. This TCR was recovered from a human donor in good health. In this chain, TRBV7-8 is recombined with TRBJ2-7; the D gene cannot be resolved reliably. This receptor carries the CDR3 CASSEAVPTPYEQYF. The nucleotide sequence is given as TGTGCCAGCAGCGAAGCCGTTCCGACTCCCTACGAGCAGTACTTC.